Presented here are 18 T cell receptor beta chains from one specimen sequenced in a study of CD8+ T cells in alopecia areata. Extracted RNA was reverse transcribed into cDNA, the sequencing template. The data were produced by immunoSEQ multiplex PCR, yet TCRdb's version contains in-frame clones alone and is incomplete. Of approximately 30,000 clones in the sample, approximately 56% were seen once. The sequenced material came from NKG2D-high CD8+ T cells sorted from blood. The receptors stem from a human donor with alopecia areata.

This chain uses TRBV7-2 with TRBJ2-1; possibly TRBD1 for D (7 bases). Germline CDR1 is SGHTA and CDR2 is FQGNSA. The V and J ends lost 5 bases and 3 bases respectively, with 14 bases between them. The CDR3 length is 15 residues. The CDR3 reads CASSLGQGGYNEQFF. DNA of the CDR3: TGTGCCAGCAGCCTCGGGCAGGGGGGCTACAATGAGCAGTTCTTC.

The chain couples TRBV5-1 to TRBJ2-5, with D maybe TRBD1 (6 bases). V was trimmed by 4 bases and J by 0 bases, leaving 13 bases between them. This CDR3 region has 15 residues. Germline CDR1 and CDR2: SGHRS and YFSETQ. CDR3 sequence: CASSAWTAHQETQYF. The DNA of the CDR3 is TGCGCCAGCAGCGCCTGGACAGCGCACCAAGAGACCCAGTACTTC.

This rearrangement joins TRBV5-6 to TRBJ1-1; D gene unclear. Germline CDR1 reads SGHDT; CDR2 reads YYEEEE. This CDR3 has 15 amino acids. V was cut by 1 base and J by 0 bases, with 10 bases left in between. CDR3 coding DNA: TGTGCCAGCAGCTTGCTTGCTAATTTGAACACTGAAGCTTTCTTT. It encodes CASSLLANLNTEAFF.

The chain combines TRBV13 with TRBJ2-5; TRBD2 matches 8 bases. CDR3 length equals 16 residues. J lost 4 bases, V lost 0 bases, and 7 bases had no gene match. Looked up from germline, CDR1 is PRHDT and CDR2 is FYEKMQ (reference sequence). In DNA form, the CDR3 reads TGTGCCAGCAGCTTAGGTCGGCACGGGAGGGTAGAGACCCAGTACTTC. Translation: CASSLGRHGRVETQYF.

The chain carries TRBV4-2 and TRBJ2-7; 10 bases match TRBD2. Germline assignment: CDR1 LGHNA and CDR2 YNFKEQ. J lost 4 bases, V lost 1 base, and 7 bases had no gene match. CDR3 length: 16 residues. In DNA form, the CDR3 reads TGTGCCAGCAGCCAAGTAATGATTAGCGGGGGGTACGAGCAGTACTTC. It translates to CASSQVMISGGYEQYF.

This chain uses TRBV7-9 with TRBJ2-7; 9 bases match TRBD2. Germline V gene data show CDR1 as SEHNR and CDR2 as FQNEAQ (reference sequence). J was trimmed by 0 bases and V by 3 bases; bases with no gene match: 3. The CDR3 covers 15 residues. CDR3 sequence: CASSFRLADSYEQYF. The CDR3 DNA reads TGTGCCAGCAGCTTCAGACTAGCGGACTCCTACGAGCAGTACTTC. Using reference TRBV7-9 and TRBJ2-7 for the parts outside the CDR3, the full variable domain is DTGVSQNPRHKITKRGQNVTFRCDPISEHNRLYWYRQTLGQGPEFLTYFQNEAQLEKSRLLSDRFSAERPKGSFSTLEIQRTEQGDSAMYLCASSFRLADSYEQYFGPGTRLTVT.

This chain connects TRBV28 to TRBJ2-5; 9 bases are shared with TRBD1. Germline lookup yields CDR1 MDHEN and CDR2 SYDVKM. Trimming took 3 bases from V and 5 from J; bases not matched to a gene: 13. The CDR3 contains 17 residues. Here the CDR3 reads CASSFITGGYFRETQYF. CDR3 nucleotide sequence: TGTGCCAGCAGTTTTATCACAGGGGGCTATTTTCGGGAGACCCAGTACTTC. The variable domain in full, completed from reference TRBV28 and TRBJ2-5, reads DVKVTQSSRYLVKRTGEKVFLECVQDMDHENMFWYRQDPGLGLRLIYFSYDVKMKEKGDIPEGYSVSREKKERFSLILESASTNQTSMYLCASSFITGGYFRETQYFGPGTRLLVL.

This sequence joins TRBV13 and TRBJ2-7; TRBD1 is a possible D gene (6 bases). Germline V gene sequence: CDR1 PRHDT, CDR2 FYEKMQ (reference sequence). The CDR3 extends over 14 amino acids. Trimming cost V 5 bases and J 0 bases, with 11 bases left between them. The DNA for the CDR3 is TGTGCCAGCAGCCGCGGACAGAGCTCCTACGAGCAGTACTTC. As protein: CASSRGQSSYEQYF.

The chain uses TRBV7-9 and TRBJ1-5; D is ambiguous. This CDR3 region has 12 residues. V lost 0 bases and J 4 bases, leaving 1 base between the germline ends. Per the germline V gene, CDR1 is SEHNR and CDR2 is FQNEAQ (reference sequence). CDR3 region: CASSLANQPQHF. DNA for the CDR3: TGTGCCAGCAGCTTAGCGAATCAGCCCCAGCATTTT.

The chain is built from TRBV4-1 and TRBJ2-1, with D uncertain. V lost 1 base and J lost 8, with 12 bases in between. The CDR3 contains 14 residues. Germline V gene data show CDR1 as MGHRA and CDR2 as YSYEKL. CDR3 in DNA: TGCGCCAGCAGCCAAGGTGCTGGTGGGGATGAGCAGTTCTTC. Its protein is CASSQGAGGDEQFF.

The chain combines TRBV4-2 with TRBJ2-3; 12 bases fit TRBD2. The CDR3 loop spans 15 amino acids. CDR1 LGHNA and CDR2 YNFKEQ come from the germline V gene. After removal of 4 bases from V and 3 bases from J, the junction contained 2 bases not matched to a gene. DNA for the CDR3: TGTGCCAGCAGCCCTGGACTAGCGGGAACAGATACGCAGTATTTT. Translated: CASSPGLAGTDTQYF.

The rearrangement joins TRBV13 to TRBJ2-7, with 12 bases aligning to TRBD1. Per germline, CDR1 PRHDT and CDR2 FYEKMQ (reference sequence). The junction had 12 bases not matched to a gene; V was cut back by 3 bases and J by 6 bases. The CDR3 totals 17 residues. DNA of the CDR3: TGTGCCAGCAGCTTGCCCCTTCCGGGACAGGGGGCCGGCGAGCAGTACTTC. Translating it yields CASSLPLPGQGAGEQYF.

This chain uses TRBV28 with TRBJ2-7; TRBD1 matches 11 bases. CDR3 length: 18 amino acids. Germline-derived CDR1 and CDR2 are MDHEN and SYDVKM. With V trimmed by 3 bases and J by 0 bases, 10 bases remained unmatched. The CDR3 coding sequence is TGTGCCAGCAGTTTTTCAGTGGACAGGGGGCCAATCTCCTACGAGCAGTACTTC. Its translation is CASSFSVDRGPISYEQYF.

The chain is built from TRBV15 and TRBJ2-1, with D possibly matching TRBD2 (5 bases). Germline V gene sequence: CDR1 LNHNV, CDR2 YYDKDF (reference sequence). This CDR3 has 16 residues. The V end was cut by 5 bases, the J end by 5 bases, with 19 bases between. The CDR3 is CATSGGPGYPHNEQFF. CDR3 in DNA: TGTGCCACCAGCGGAGGCCCGGGGTATCCGCACAATGAGCAGTTCTTC.

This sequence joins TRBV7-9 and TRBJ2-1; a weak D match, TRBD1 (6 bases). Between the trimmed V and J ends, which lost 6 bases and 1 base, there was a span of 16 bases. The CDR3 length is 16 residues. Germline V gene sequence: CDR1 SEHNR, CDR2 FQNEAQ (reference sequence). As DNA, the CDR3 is TGTGCCAGCAGTAAAGCCCGAGGACAGTCCTACAATGAGCAGTTCTTC. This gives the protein CASSKARGQSYNEQFF.

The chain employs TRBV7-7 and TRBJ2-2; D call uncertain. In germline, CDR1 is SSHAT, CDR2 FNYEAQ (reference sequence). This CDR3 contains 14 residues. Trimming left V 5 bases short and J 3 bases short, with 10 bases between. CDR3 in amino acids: CASSLGPDTGELFF. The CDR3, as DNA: TGTGCCAGCAGCCTCGGACCAGACACCGGGGAGCTGTTTTTT.

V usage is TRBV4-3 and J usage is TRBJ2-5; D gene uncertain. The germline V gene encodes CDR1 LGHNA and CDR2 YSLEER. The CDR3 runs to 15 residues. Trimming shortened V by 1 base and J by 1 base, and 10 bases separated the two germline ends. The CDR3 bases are TGCGCCAGCAGCCAAGGACCTGCCGGCCAAGAGACCCAGTACTTC. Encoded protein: CASSQGPAGQETQYF.

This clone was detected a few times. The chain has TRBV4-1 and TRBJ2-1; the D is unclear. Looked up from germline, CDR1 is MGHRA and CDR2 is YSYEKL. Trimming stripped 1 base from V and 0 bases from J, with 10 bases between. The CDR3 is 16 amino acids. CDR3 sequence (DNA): TGCGCCAGCAGCCAAGGTTGGGCTAGCTCCTACAATGAGCAGTTCTTC. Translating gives CASSQGWASSYNEQFF.